The next 11 T cell receptor beta chains were all read from a single sample in a study of cytomegalovirus exposure and HLA in healthy donors. PCR used 60 Vbeta primers and 13 Jbeta primers. Libraries were prepared by immunoSEQ multiplex PCR; TCRdb keeps only in-frame clonotypes and omits some of them. The sample holds tens of thousands of clones, around 66% seen once. The sequenced sample was PBMCs. The receptors originated from a woman aged 40 to 50 in good health and CMV-seropositive.

This chain joins TRBV28 and TRBJ1-4, with D possibly being TRBD1 (5 bases). Trimming cost V 7 bases and J 13 bases, with 16 bases left between them. The CDR3 has 12 residues. Germline values: CDR1 MDHEN, CDR2 SYDVKM. The CDR3 DNA reads as TGTGCCAGCACCCCGATTCGGGGGGTACTGTTTTTT. This translates into CASTPIRGVLFF.

The V and J genes are TRBV7-9 and TRBJ1-2; possible D gene TRBD1, 6 bases. Looked up from germline, CDR1 is SEHNR and CDR2 is FQNEAQ (reference sequence). Trimming left V 5 bases short and J 4 bases short, with 17 bases between. This CDR3 contains 15 residues. CDR3 coding DNA: TGTGCCAGCAGCCGAGGGGAGGGGGGCCTCTATGGCTACACCTTC. It yields the protein CASSRGEGGLYGYTF.

The V and J genes are TRBV7-3 and TRBJ2-2; D is unresolved. Trimming cost V 5 bases and J 2 bases, with 9 bases left between them. Germline lookup yields CDR1 SGHTA and CDR2 FQGTGA. This CDR3 is 14 amino acids long. The CDR3 sequence: CASSQDTNTGELFF. The CDR3 coding sequence is TGTGCCAGCAGCCAAGACACCAACACCGGGGAGCTGTTTTTT. The full variable domain, with the rest looked up from reference TRBV7-3 and TRBJ2-2, is GAGVSQTPSNKVTEKGKYVELRCDPISGHTALYWYRQSLGQGPEFLIYFQGTGAADDSGLPNDRFFAVRPEGSVSTLKIQRTERGDSAVYLCASSQDTNTGELFFGEGSRLTVL.

This sequence joins TRBV29-1 and TRBJ2-5; perhaps TRBD2 as D (6 bases). The CDR3 consists of 14 residues. The germline V and J ends were trimmed by 8 bases and 5 bases, with 21 bases remaining between them. CDR1 is SQVTM, CDR2 ANQGSEA, per germline. CDR3 nucleotides: TGCAGCTCTCAAGCGGGTATTGACGGGGAGACCCAGTACTTC. Amino acids: CSSQAGIDGETQYF.

The gene calls are TRBV18 and TRBJ2-7; 10 nucleotides agree with TRBD2. Trimming at V came to 2 bases and at J to 1 base, leaving 5 bases not matched to a gene. The germline V gene encodes CDR1 KGHSH and CDR2 LQKENI. This CDR3 has 16 residues. The CDR3 loop is CASSPTLAGPSYEQYF. CDR3 bases: TGTGCCAGCTCACCAACACTAGCGGGACCGTCCTACGAGCAGTACTTC. The entire variable domain, with the rest obtained from reference TRBV18 and TRBJ2-7, is as follows: NAGVMQNPRHLVRRRGQEARLRCSPMKGHSHVYWYRQLPEEGLKFMVYLQKENIIDESGMPKERFSAEFPKEGPSILRIQQVVRGDSAAYFCASSPTLAGPSYEQYFGPGTRLTVT.

This chain links TRBV18 with TRBJ2-7, with a possible D match to TRBD2 (6 bases). V was clipped by 2 bases and J by 0 bases, with 8 bases between them. The CDR3 extends over 14 amino acids. CDR1 and CDR2 (germline): KGHSH, LQKENI. The CDR3 DNA reads as TGTGCCAGCTCACCATCTAGCGACTCCTACGAGCAGTACTTC. This codes for CASSPSSDSYEQYF. The entire variable domain, with the rest obtained from reference TRBV18 and TRBJ2-7, is as follows: NAGVMQNPRHLVRRRGQEARLRCSPMKGHSHVYWYRQLPEEGLKFMVYLQKENIIDESGMPKERFSAEFPKEGPSILRIQQVVRGDSAAYFCASSPSSDSYEQYFGPGTRLTVT.

V is TRBV5-8 and J is TRBJ2-7; 7 bases are a match to TRBD1. The trim removed 3 bases at V and 5 bases at J, leaving 11 bases unmatched. CDR1 is SGHTS and CDR2 is YDEGEE in the germline V gene. The CDR3 is 15 amino acids. The CDR3 loop reads CASSSGPGTENEQYF. CDR3 in DNA: TGTGCCAGCAGCTCAGGACCCGGGACAGAAAACGAGCAGTACTTC. Variable domain in full (rest from reference TRBV5-8 and TRBJ2-7): EAGVTQSPTHLIKTRGQQATLRCSPISGHTSVYWYQQALGLGLQFLLWYDEGEERNRGNFPPRFSGRQFPNYSSELNVNALELEDSALYLCASSSGPGTENEQYFGPGTRLTVT.

The rearrangement joins TRBV4-1 to TRBJ2-7, with 10 bases aligning to TRBD2. Germline V gives CDR1 MGHRA, CDR2 YSYEKL. This CDR3 has 16 residues. V was pared by 4 bases and J by 2 bases, with 8 bases of the junction left unmatched. CDR3 loop: CASSLPTSGPTYEQYF. In nucleotides, the CDR3 is TGCGCCAGCAGCCTCCCGACTAGCGGGCCAACCTACGAGCAGTACTTC.

The rearrangement joins TRBV19 to TRBJ1-3, with unresolved D. The CDR3 loop spans 14 amino acids. Trimming stripped 7 bases from V and 0 bases from J, with 10 bases between. Germline CDR1 LNHDA, CDR2 SQIVND (reference sequence). CDR3 residues: CASNPGSSGNTIYF. CDR3 nucleotide sequence: TGTGCCAGTAATCCGGGTAGCTCTGGAAACACCATATATTTT.

The chain is built from TRBV15 and TRBJ1-2; D perhaps matches TRBD1 (5 bases). Germline V gene data show CDR1 as LNHNV and CDR2 as YYDKDF (reference sequence). The CDR3 consists of 14 residues. The germline V and J ends were trimmed by 3 bases and 4 bases, with 12 bases remaining between them. As DNA, the CDR3 is TGTGCCACCAGCAGTAACCAGGGATCCTATGGCTACACCTTC. It encodes CATSSNQGSYGYTF.

The rearrangement links TRBV2 to TRBJ1-3; no clear D gene. The germline gives CDR1 SNHLY, CDR2 FYNNEI. Trimming cost V 6 bases and J 0 bases, with 12 bases left between them. CDR3 length equals 15 residues. DNA for the CDR3: TGTGCCAGCAGAGCAACAGCCAGCTCTGGAAACACCATATATTTT. Amino acids: CASRATASSGNTIYF.